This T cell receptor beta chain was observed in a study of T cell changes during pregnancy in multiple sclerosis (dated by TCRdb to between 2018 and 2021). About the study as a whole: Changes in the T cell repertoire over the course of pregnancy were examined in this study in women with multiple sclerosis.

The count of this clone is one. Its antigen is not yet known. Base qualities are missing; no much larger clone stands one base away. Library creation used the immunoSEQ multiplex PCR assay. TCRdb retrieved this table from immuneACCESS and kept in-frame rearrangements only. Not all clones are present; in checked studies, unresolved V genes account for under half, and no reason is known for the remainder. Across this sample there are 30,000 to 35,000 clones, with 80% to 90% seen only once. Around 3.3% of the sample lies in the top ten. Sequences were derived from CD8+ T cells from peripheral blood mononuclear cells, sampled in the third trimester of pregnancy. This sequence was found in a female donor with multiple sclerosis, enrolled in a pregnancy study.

This receptor has the CDR3 CASSYDGLAAYTGELFF. The DNA is as follows: TGTGCCAGCAGCTACGACGGACTAGCGGCTTACACCGGGGAGCTGTTTTTT. The chain links TRBV5-4 with TRBJ2-2, and TRBD2 matches 10 of the central bases. Germline trimming: 3 bases from V, 3 bases from J; junction bases outside gene matches: 8. The CDR3 goes from the cysteine to the phenylalanine over 17 residues. Only the CDR3 DNA is retained, 51 bases long and in frame from the first base. CDR1 and CDR2 were assigned from the germline V gene (reference sequence) as SGHNT and YYREEE.